This paragraph reports one T cell receptor beta chain. The antigen remains undetermined. Relative to the germline gene, one junction end is altered; a read error may explain this. Using its own MiXCR run on the RT-PCR reads, TCRdb lists one record per CDR3 protein. The sample has some 500,000 distinct CDR3 sequences, roughly 23% seen once. The source of the sample is a study of response to subunit inactivated influenza vaccine. General study results and limits: Authors suggested that a seasonal influenza vaccination recruits few new T cells each time.

The CDR3 sequence is 13 residues long. Germline loops: CDR1 DFQATT, CDR2 SNEGSKA (reference sequence). This sample comprised CD4+ T cells sorted from PBMCs, obtained 4 to 6 days after vaccination. The TCR sequence derives from a man aged 45-60 years who received an inactivated influenza vaccine. The chain is built from TRBV20-1 and TRBJ1-1; TRBD1 is a possible D gene (6 bases). The CDR3 DNA reads TGCAGTGCCCTACAGAGGGGGAACACTGAAGCTTCCTTT. Translated, it gives CSALQRGNTEASF.